This T cell receptor (beta chain) was identified in a study of molecular identifiers for immune sequencing clone quantification. As regards this clonotype: A read error may be the cause here, since a much bigger clone is one base away.

Each CDR3 protein is one row after TCRdb ran MiXCR on the PCR reads. The sample lists more than 85,000 distinct CDR3 sequences, roughly 38% occurring once. The CDR3 runs to 13 residues. The trim removed 6 bases at V and 7 bases at J, leaving 5 bases unmatched. Germline values: CDR1 SGHDN, CDR2 FVKESK. The TCR was taken from a human donor in good health. Some libraries in this study had Jurkat cell RNA spiked in. The sequenced sample was naive CD8+ T cells from blood, with Jurkat cell RNA spiked in. Subset indicated: FACS-sorted CD8+CD4-CCR7+CD45RA+ naive T cells. The genes are TRBV14 and TRBJ2-7; 11 bases are shared with TRBD2. This CDR3 reads CASRLAGEGEQYF. CDR3 nucleotides: TGTGCCAGCAGACTAGCGGGAGAAGGTGAGCAGTACTTC.